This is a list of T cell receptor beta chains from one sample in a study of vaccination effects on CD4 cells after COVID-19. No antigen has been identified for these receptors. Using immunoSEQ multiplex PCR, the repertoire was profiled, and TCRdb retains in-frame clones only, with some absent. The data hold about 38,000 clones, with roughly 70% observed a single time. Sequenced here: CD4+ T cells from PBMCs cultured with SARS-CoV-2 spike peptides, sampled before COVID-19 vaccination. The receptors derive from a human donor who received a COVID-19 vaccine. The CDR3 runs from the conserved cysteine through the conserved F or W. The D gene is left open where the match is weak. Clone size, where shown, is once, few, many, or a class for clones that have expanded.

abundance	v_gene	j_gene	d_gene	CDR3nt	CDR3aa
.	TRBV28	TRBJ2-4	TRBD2	TGTGCCAGCAGTAATGATAAAGGGACTAGCGGGGGACTAGCCAAAAACATTCAGTACTTC	CASSNDKGTSGGLAKNIQYF
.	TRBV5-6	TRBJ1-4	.	TGTGCCAGCAGCGGAAGGCCTAATGAAAAACTGTTTTTT	CASSGRPNEKLFF
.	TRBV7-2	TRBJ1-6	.	TGTGCCAGCAGCCCGCGGAGCACTTATAATTCACCCCTCCACTTT	CASSPRSTYNSPLHF
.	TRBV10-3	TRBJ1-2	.	TGTGCCATCAGTGAGGAGGGGGGACTCTATGGCTACACCTTC	CAISEEGGLYGYTF
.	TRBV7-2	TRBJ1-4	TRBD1	TGTGCCAGCAGCTTAGACAGGGGGTACACTAATGAAAAACTGTTTTTT	CASSLDRGYTNEKLFF
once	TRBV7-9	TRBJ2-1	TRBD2	TGTGCCAGCAGCCGTACTAGCGGGAGCTCCTACAATGAGCAGTTCTTC	CASSRTSGSSYNEQFF
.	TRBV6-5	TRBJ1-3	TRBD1	TGTGCCAGCGGGACAGGGGCCTTCTCTGGAAACACCATATATTTT	CASGTGAFSGNTIYF
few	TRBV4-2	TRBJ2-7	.	TGTGCCAGCAGCCAAAGGGACACGGGGTACGAGCAGTACTTC	CASSQRDTGYEQYF
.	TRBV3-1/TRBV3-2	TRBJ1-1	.	TGTGCCAGCAGTGCCGGGACATCTGAAGCTTTCTTT	CASSAGTSEAFF
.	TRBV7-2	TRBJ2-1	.	TGTGCCAGCAGGAGGGGGGGCGCCCCCTACAATGAGCAGTTCTTC	CASRRGGAPYNEQFF
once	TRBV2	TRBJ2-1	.	TGTGCCAGCAGTGACCAACCAGGGATCCGTCAGCAGTTCTTC	CASSDQPGIRQQFF
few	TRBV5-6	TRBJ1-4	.	TGTGCCAGCAGCTTGGCGGAAGGTGGGGATAATGAAAAACTGTTTTTT	CASSLAEGGDNEKLFF
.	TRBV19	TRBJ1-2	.	TGTGCCAGTAGGGATGGGTCTGGAGGCGAGTATGGCTACACCTTC	CASRDGSGGEYGYTF
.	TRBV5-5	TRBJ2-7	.	TGTGCCAGCAGCTTGGCCCCGGCAAGCTCCTACGAGCAGTACTTC	CASSLAPASSYEQYF
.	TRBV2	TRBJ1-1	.	TGTGCCAGCAGTGTTGAGTCAGGGGTGAACACTGAAGCTTTCTTT	CASSVESGVNTEAFF
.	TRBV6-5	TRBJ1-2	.	TGTGCCAGCAAATCAGGTCAGGGCTACACCTTC	CASKSGQGYTF
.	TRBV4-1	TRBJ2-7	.	TGCGCCAGCAGCCAACTCCTCGGCTCCTACGAGCAGTACTTC	CASSQLLGSYEQYF
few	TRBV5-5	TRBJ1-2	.	TGTGCCAGCAGCTTGGGGGGCTCATCTACCTATGGCTACACCTTC	CASSLGGSSTYGYTF
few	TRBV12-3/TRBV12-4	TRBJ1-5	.	TGTGCCAGCAGTGCCCGGGAGCAGCCCCAGCATTTT	CASSAREQPQHF
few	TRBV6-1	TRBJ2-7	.	TGTGCCAGCAGTGAAGCCCAGCTTCCCTACGAGCAGTACTTC	CASSEAQLPYEQYF
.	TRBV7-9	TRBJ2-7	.	TGTGCCAGCAGCCGCTCCTACGAGCAGTACTTC	CASSRSYEQYF
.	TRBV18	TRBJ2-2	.	TGTGCCAGCTCCCCAGGCCGGGGTCAATCCGGGGAGCTGTTTTTT	CASSPGRGQSGELFF
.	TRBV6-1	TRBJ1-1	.	TGTGCCAGCAGTGAACGGGGGTGGACTGAAGCTTTCTTT	CASSERGWTEAFF
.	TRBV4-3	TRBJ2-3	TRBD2	TGCGCCAGCAGCTCGGGCGTCCGGGGGGAAGATACGCAGTATTTT	CASSSGVRGEDTQYF
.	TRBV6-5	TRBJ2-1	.	TGTGCCAGCAGTTACACTAATGAGCAGTTCTTC	CASSYTNEQFF
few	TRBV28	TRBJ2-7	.	TGTGCCAGCACTCTTCAAGACAGGCCTAGGAACGAGCAGTACTTC	CASTLQDRPRNEQYF
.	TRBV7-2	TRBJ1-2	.	TGTGCCAGCAGCTTAAGAACGATACAGGGAGGAGGCTACACCTTC	CASSLRTIQGGGYTF
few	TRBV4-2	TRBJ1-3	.	TGTGCCAGCAGCCAAGATTTCGGCTCTGGAAACACCATATATTTT	CASSQDFGSGNTIYF
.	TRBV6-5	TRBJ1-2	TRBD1	TGTGCCAGCAGAGCAGGGGGCAGGGGGGGCTACACCTTC	CASRAGGRGGYTF
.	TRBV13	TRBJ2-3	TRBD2	TGTGCCAGCAGCTTCCAACTAGCGGAGAACACAGATACGCAGTATTTT	CASSFQLAENTDTQYF
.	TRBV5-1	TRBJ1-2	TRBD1	TGCGCCAGCAGCTTCGAGACAGGGGGCGACTATGGCTACACCTTC	CASSFETGGDYGYTF
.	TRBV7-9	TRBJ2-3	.	TGTGCCAGCAGCCCGGCACAGGCAAACACAGATACGCAGTATTTT	CASSPAQANTDTQYF
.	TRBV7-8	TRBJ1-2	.	TGTGCCAGCAGCGAAAGAGGGGATGGGGGTCGGTGGAACTATGGCTACACCTTC	CASSERGDGGRWNYGYTF
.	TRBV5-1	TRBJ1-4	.	TGCGCCAGCAGCTTGACGGACTGGGGCGGCGGTGAAAAACTGTTTTTT	CASSLTDWGGGEKLFF
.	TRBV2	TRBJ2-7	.	TGTGCCAGCCGAACCCCTGCTATTCCCTACGAGCAGTACTTC	CASRTPAIPYEQYF
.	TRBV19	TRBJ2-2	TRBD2	TGTGCCAGTACCCGACTAGCGGGAGGGAACACCGGGGAGCTGTTTTTT	CASTRLAGGNTGELFF
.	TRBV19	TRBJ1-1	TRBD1	TGTGCCAGTAGTAGGGGACAGGTGAACACTGAAGCTTTCTTT	CASSRGQVNTEAFF
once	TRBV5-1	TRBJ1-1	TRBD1	TGCGCCAGCAGCCCATCCGACAGGGGTAGCACTGAAGCTTTCTTT	CASSPSDRGSTEAFF
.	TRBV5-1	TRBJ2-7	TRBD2	TGCGCCAGCAGCGTAGCGGGGGGGAGCTCCTACGAGCAGTACTTC	CASSVAGGSSYEQYF
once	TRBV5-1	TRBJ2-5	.	TGCGCCAGCAGTACCGGAGGGGGACGAGAGACCCAGTACTTC	CASSTGGGRETQYF
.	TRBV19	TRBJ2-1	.	TGTGCCAGTAGTATAAGAGGCCCCGGGGCCTACAATGAGCAGTTCTTC	CASSIRGPGAYNEQFF
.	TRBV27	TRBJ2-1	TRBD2	TGTGCCAGCAGTTTAGGTAGCGGGGGGCCGTACAATGAGCAGTTCTTC	CASSLGSGGPYNEQFF
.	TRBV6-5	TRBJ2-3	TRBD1	TGTGCCAGCTACAGGGGGAACGTTATCACAGATACGCAGTATTTT	CASYRGNVITDTQYF
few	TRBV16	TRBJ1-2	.	TGTGCCAGCAGCCAATTGCCACGGCATTCTAACTATGGCTACACCTTC	CASSQLPRHSNYGYTF
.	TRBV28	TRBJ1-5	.	TGTGCCAGCAGTTTCGGGACAAAAAATCAGCCCCAGCATTTT	CASSFGTKNQPQHF
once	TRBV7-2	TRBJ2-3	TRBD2	TGTGCCAGCAGCTTCCGCGGGAGAATCACAGATACGCAGTATTTT	CASSFRGRITDTQYF
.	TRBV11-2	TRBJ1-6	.	TGTGCCAGCAGCACGAGATCAACCTATAATTCACCCCTCCACTTT	CASSTRSTYNSPLHF
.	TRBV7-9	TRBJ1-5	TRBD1	TGTGCCAGCAGCTCCGGACAGGGGGCCGCTTATAGCAATCAGCCCCAGCATTTT	CASSSGQGAAYSNQPQHF
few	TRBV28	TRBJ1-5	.	TGTGCCAGCAGCTTGAGGGGTGGGTATAGCAATCAGCCCCAGCATTTT	CASSLRGGYSNQPQHF
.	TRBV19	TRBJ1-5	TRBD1	TGTGCCAGTGGGGGGCGGGACAGGGGCCAGCCCCAGCATTTT	CASGGRDRGQPQHF
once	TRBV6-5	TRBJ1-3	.	TGTGCCAGCCAACGCGGGGGATCTGGAAACACCATATATTTT	CASQRGGSGNTIYF
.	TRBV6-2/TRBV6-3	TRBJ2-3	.	TGTGCCAGCAGTTCGCGAGGGGGCACAGATACGCAGTATTTT	CASSSRGGTDTQYF